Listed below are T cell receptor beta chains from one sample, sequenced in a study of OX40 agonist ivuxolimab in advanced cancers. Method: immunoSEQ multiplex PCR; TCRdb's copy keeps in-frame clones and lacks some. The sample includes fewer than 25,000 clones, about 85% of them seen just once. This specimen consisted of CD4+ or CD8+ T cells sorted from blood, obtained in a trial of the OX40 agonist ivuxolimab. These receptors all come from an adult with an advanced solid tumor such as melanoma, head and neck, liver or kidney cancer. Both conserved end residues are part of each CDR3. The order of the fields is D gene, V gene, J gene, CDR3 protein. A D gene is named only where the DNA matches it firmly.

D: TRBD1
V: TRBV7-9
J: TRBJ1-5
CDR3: CASSLTGERPQHF

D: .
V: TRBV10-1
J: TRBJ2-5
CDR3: CASSALGGPQETQYF

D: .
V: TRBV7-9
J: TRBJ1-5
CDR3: CASSSTSGSQPQHF

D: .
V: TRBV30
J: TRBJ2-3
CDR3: CAWSIDGAFTDTQYF

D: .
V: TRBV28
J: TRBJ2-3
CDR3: CASSFESSFKWAQGVGSDTQYF

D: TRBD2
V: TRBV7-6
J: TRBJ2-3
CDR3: CASSLGLAGNTDTQYF

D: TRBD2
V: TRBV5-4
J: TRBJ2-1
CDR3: CASTSRLASGYNEQFF

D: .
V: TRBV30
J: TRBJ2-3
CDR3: CASLLGDRTDTQYF

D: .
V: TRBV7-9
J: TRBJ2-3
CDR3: CASSSAGFTDTQYF

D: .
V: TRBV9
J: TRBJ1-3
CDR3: CASSVQSSGNTIYF

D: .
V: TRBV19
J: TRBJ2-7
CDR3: CASSMEAEQYF

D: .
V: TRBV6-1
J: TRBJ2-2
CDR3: CASSDRATNTGELFF

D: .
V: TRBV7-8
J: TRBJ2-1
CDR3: CASSLGDYNEQFF

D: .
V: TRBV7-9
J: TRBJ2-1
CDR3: CASNNRGRNEQFF